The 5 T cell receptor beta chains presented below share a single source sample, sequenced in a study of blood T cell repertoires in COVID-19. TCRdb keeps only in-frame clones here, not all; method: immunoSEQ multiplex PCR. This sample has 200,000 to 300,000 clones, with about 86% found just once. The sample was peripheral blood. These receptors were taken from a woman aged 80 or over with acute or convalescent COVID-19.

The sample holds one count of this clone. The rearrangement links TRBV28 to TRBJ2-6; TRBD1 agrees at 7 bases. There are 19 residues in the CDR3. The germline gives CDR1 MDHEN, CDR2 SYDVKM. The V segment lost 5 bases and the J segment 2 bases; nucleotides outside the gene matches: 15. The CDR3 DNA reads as TGTGCCAGCAGTACCTACAGGGGAAGTCTTGGGACTGGGGCCAACGTCCTGACTTTC. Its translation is CASSTYRGSLGTGANVLTF. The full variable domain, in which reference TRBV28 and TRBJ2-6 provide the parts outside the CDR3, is DVKVTQSSRYLVKRTGEKVFLECVQDMDHENMFWYRQDPGLGLRLIYFSYDVKMKEKGDIPEGYSVSREKKERFSLILESASTNQTSMYLCASSTYRGSLGTGANVLTFGAGSRLTVL.

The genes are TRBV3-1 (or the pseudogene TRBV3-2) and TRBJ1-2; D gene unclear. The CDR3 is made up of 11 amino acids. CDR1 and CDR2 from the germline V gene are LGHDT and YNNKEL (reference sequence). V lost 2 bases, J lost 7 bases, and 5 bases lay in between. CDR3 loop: CASSQYSGYTF. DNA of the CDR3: TGTGCCAGCAGCCAATATTCTGGCTACACCTTC.

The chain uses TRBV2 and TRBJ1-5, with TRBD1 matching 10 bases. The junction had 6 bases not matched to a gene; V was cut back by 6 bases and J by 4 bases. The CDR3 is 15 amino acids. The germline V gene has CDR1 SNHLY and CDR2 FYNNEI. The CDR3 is CASSGTGAGNQPQHF. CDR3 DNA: TGTGCCAGCAGCGGGACAGGGGCAGGAAATCAGCCCCAGCATTTT.

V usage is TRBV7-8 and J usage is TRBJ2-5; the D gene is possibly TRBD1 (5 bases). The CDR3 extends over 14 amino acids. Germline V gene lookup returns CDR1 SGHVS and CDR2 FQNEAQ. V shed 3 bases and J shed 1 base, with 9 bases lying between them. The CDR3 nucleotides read TGTGCCAGCAGCTTGGGGCAGCCCCAAGAGACCCAGTACTTC. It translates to CASSLGQPQETQYF.

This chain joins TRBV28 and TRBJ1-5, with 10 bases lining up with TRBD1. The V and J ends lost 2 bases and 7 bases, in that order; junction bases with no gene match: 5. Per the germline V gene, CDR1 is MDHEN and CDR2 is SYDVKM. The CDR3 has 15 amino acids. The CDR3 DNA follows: TGTGCCAGCAGTTTAAGGGGACAGGGGATGCAGCCCCAGCATTTT. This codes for CASSLRGQGMQPQHF.